This TCR beta chain appears in the sequencing data of a study of graft-versus-host responses after intestinal transplantation. About the research overall: After anti-thymocyte globulin induction, recipients took tacrolimus and steroids for approximately three years.

This clone was seen a few times. Antigen specificity is unknown. Study-wide results and limits: Recipient bone marrow held GvH clones, some seen earlier in ileum or blood. An association linked early post-transplant HvG declines with peak circulating GvH clone levels. Graft-versus-host to host-versus-graft clonal ratios in allografts were high in patients with graft-donor T cell macrochimerism.

Generated by immunoSEQ multiplex PCR, the TCRdb table keeps only in-frame clones and is missing some. This sample yields around 90,000 clones, of which 90% to 95% are seen a single time; 0.45% to 0.6% belongs to the top ten. The CDR3 is made up of 14 amino acids. The junction had 7 bases not matched to a gene; V was cut back by 5 bases and J by 7 bases. Germline V gene sequence: CDR1 SEHNR, CDR2 FQNEAQ (reference sequence). This chain links TRBV7-9 with TRBJ1-4, with 7 bases that match TRBD1. This specimen consisted of unstimulated CD8+ T cells sorted from spleen or lymph node cells, obtained before intestinal transplant. The TCR sequence derives from a human donor who received an intestinal transplant. The CDR3 DNA is TGTGCCAGCAGCAAGACAGGGAGCTTTGAAAAACTGTTTTTT. Its protein product is CASSKTGSFEKLFF.